This TCR beta chain was documented in a study of CD8 T cells in Susac syndrome. Study context: Patients with Susac syndrome were therapy-naive, treated with corticosteroids, or treated with intravenous immunoglobulin alone when blood was collected.

Germline V gene data show CDR1 as MNHEY and CDR2 as SVGEGT. Trimming removed 2 bases at V and 3 bases at J, with 12 bases between. CDR3 length: 15 residues. Reverse transcription of about 0.5 to 1 ug RNA was carried out with random hexamers. TCRdb reprocessed the immunoSEQ multiplex PCR reads with MiXCR, giving one entry per CDR3 protein. Here the sample spans about 160,000 distinct CDR3 sequences, 90% to 96% being singletons. The specimen sequenced was CD4+ T cells from PBMCs. This receptor was taken from a human donor with Susac syndrome. The V call is TRBV6-2 or TRBV6-3, the J call TRBJ2-3; D tentatively reads TRBD1 or TRBD2 (5 bases each). The CDR3 loop reads CASSYGDRDTDTQYF. CDR3 DNA: TGTGCCAGCAGTTACGGGGACCGCGATACAGATACGCAGTATTTT.